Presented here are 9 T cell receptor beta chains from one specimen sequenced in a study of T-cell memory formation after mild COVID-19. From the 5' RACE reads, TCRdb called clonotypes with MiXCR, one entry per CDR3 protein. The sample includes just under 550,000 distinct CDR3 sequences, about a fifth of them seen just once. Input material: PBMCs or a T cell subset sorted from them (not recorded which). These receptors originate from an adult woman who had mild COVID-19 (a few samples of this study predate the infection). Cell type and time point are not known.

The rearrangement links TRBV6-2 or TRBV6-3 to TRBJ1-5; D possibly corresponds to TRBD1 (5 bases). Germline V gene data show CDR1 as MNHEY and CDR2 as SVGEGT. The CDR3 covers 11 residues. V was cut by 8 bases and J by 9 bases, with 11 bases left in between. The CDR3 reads CASGGRRPQHF. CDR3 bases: TGTGCCAGCGGGGGAAGGCGGCCCCAGCATTTT.

The CDR3 loop is CAWIRSGTGEETQYF. The CDR3 bases are TGTGCCTGGATTCGATCCGGGACAGGGGAAGAGACCCAGTACTTC. This chain joins TRBV30 and TRBJ2-5, with TRBD1 matching 10 bases. Germline trimming cut 4 bases from V and 3 bases from J; bases unmatched to any gene: 8. The germline CDR1 and CDR2 sequences are GTSNPN and SVGIG (reference sequence). There are 15 residues in the CDR3.

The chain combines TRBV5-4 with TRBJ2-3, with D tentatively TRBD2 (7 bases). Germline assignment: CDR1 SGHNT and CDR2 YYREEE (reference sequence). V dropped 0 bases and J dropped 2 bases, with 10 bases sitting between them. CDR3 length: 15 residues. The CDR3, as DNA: TGTGCCAGCAGCTTGGCGGGGGGCGTCACAGATACGCAGTATTTT. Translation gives CASSLAGGVTDTQYF.

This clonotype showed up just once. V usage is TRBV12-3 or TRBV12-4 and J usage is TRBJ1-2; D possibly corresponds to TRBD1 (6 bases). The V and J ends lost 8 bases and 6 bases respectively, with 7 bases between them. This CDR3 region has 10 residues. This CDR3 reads CASGGHGYTF. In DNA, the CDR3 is TGTGCCAGCGGGGGGCATGGCTACACCTTC.

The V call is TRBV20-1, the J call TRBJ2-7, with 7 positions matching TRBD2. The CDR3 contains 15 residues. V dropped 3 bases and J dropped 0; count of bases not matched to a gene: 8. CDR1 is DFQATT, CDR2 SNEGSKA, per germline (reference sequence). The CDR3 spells CSARDPSGYSYEQYF. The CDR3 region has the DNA TGCAGTGCTAGGGACCCTAGCGGTTACTCCTACGAGCAGTACTTC.

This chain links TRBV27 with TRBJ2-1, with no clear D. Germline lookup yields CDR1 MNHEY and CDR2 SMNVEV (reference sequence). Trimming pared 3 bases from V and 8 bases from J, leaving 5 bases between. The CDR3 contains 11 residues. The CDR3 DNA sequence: TGTGCCAGCAGTTTTTACCATGAGCAGTTCTTC. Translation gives CASSFYHEQFF.

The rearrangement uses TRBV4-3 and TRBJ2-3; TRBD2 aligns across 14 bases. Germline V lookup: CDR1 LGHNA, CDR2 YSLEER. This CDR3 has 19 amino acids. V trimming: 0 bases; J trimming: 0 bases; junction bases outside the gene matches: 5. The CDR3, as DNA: TGCGCCAGCAGCCAAGATAGGACTAGCGGGAGGTCCAGCACAGATACGCAGTATTTT. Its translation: CASSQDRTSGRSSTDTQYF.

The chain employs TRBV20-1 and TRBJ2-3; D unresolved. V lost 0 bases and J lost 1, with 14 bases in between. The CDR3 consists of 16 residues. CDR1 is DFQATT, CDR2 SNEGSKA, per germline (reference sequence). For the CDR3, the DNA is TGCAGTGCTAGAGACGACTCTCGGAGCGGCACAGATACGCAGTATTTT. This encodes CSARDDSRSGTDTQYF.

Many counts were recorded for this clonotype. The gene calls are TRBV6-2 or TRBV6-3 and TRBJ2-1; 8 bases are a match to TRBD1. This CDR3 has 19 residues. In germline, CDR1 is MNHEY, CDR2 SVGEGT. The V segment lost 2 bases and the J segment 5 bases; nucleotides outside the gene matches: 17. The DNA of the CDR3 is TGTGCCAGCAGTTACAGCGGACAGGGTATCGGGATCCGGGACAATGAGCAGTTCTTC. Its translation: CASSYSGQGIGIRDNEQFF.